This TCR beta chain emerged from a study of blood T cells in healthy people across ages. Study-wide results and limits: Compared with aged donors, long-lived donors showed fewer expanded clones, suggesting selection.

Each sample used at least 7 million PBMCs. To note about this clonotype: Its specificity is not known.

Germline V gene data show CDR1 as MNHEY and CDR2 as SMNVEV (reference sequence). CDR3 length: 14 amino acids. V was trimmed by 6 bases and J by 5 bases, leaving 13 bases between them. PCR was performed a second time for 7 to 11 cycles using a sample-barcoded 5' primer and a J-beta primer mix. Via MiXCR, TCRdb re-called the 5' RACE reads, giving one row per CDR3 protein. The sample includes 780,000 or so distinct CDR3 sequences, more than 55% of them seen just once. The sequence derives from a man aged 40-49 years in good health. The chain is built from TRBV27 and TRBJ1-4, with a weak D call TRBD1 (6 bases). Sequenced material: blood. CDR3 sequence reads: CASSPRGLNEKLFF. In nucleotides, the CDR3 is TGTGCCAGCAGCCCCAGGGGATTAAATGAAAAACTGTTTTTT.